The source of this T cell receptor (beta chain) is a study of cytomegalovirus exposure and HLA in healthy donors. Whole-study results and caveats: There were about 160 TCR beta chains listed as cytomegalovirus-associated.

The study sampled nominally healthy donors, though unrecorded immune exposures were likely. A note on this clone: Its target is not known.

CDR1 and CDR2 (germline): MNHEY, SVGAGI. Germline trimming cut 8 bases from V and 5 bases from J; bases unmatched to any gene: 10. The CDR3 spans 14 residues. 13 Jbeta primers and 60 Vbeta primers were used for the PCR. Sequencing was performed with immunoSEQ multiplex PCR; in TCRdb, only in-frame clones are kept and a portion is missing. This sample has about 220,000 clones, with 65% to 85% found just once. The specimen sequenced was PBMCs. The chain joins TRBV6-5 to TRBJ1-1; 8 nucleotides align to TRBD1. This receptor was identified in a boy between 2 and 10 years old in good health and CMV-seronegative. The DNA of the CDR3 is TGTGCCAGCGGTCACAGGGGGTATGAGACTGAAGCTTTCTTT. It is translated as CASGHRGYETEAFF.